This T cell receptor beta chain stems from a study of control samples from healthy donors and cancer patients. Sequencing was performed with immunoSEQ multiplex PCR; in TCRdb, only in-frame clones are kept and a portion is missing. The table includes tens of thousands of clones, around 84% detected once. This CDR3 spans 15 amino acids. The germline V gene encodes CDR1 SGHRS and CDR2 YFSETQ. V gave up 0 bases and J gave up 3 bases; unmatched junction bases: 3. This clone was recorded a few times. Sequenced material: PBMCs. This TCR derives from a man between 70 and 80 years old with lung cancer. The chain recombines TRBV5-1 with TRBJ1-5; 7 bases agree with TRBD1. The CDR3 loop reads CASSLEGQTNQPQHF. DNA of the CDR3: TGCGCCAGCAGCTTGGAGGGACAGACCAATCAGCCCCAGCATTTT.